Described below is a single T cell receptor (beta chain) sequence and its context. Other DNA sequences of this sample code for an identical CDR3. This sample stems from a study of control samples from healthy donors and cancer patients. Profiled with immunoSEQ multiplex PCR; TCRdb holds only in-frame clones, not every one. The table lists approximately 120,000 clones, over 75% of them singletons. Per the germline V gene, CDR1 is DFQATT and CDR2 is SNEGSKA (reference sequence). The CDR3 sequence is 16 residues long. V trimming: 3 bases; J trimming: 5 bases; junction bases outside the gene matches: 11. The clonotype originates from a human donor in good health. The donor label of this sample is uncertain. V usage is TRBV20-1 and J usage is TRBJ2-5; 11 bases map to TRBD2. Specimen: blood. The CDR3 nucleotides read TGCAGTGCTAGTCTCCTAGCGGGGGGTCGGGGGGAGACCCAGTACTTC. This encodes CSASLLAGGRGETQYF.